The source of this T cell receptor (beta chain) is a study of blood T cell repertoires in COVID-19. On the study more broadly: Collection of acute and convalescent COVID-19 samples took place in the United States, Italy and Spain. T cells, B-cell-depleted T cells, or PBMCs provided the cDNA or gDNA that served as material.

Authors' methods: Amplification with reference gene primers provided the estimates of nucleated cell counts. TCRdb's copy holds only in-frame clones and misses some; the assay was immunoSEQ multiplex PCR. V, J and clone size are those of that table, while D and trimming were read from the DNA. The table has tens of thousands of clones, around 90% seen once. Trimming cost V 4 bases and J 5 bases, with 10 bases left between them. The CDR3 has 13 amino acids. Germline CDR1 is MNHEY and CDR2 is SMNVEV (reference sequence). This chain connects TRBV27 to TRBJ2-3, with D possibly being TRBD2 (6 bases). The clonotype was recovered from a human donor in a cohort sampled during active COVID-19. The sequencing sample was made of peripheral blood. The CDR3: CASSSSGVDTQYF. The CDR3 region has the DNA TGTGCCAGCAGTTCCTCGGGGGTAGATACGCAGTATTTT.